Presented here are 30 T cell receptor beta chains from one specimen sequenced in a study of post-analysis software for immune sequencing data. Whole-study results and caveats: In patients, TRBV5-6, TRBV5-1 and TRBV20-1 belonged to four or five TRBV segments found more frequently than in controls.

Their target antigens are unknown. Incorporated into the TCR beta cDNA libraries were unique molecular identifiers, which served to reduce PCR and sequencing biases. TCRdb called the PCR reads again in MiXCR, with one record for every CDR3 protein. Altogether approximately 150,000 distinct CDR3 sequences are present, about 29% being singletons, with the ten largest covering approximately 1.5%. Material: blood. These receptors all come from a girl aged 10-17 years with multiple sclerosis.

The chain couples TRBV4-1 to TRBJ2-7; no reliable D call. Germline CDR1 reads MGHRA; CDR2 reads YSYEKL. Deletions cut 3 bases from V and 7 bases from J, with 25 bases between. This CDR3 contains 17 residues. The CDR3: CASSHPRSPLTYNEQYF. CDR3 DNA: TGCGCCAGCAGCCATCCTAGGAGTCCCTTAACCTACAATGAGCAGTACTTC.

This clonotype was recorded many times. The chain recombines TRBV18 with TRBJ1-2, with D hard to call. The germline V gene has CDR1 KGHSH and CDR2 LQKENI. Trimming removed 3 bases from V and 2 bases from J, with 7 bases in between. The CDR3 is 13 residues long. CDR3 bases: TGTGCCAGCTCACCTCCATCCAACTATGGCTACACCTTC. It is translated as CASSPPSNYGYTF.

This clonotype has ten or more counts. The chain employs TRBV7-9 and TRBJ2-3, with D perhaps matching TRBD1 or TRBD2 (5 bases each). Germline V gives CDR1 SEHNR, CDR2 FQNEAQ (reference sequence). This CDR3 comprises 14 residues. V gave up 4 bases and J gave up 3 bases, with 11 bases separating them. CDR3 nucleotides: TGTGCCAGCAGCTGGGACCTAGTGACAGATACGCAGTATTTT. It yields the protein CASSWDLVTDTQYF.

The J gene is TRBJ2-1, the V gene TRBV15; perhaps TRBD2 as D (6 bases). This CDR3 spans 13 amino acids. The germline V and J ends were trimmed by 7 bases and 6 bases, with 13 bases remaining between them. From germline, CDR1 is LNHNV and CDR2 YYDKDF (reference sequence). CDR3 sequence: CATNRRERNEQFF. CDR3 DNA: TGTGCCACCAACCGCCGGGAGCGCAATGAGCAGTTCTTC.

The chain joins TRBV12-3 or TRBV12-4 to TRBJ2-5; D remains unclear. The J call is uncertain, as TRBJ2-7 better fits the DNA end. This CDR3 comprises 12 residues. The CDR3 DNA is TGTGCCAGCAAGGCTGAATCCTACGAGCAGTACTTC. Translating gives CASKAESYEQYF.

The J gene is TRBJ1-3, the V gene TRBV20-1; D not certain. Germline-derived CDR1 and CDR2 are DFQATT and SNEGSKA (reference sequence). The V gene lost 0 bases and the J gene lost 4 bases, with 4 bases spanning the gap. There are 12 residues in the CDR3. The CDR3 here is CSARDPGNTIYF. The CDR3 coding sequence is TGCAGTGCTAGAGACCCCGGAAACACCATATATTTT.

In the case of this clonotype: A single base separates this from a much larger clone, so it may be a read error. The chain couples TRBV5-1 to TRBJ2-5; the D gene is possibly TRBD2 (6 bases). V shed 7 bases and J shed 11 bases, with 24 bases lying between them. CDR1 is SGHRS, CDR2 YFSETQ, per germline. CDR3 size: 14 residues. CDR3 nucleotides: TGCGCCAGCCGTGAGGGAGGCTATTTCAATGAGCAGTACTTC. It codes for CASREGGYFNEQYF.

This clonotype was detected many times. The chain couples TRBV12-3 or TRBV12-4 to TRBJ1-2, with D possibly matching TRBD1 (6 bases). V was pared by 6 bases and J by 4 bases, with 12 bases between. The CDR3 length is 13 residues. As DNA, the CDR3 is TGTGCCAGCAGGAGACAGGACCTCTATGGCTACACCTTC. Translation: CASRRQDLYGYTF.

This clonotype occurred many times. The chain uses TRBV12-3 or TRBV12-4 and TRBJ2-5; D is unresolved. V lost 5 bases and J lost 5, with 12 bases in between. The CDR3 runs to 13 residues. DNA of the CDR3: TGTGCCAGCAGTACTACTTCCGGGGAGACCCAGTACTTC. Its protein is CASSTTSGETQYF.

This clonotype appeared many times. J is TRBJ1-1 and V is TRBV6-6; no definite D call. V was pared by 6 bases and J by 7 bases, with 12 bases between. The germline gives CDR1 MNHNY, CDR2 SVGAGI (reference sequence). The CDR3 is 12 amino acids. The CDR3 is CASSLPDHEAFF. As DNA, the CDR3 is TGTGCCAGCAGCCTACCCGACCATGAAGCTTTCTTT.

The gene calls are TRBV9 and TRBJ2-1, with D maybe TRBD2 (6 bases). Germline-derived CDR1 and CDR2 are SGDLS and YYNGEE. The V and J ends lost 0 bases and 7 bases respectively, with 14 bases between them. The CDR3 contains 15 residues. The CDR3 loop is CASSVVGGTANEQFF. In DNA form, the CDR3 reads TGTGCCAGCAGCGTAGTGGGCGGGACGGCTAATGAGCAGTTCTTC.

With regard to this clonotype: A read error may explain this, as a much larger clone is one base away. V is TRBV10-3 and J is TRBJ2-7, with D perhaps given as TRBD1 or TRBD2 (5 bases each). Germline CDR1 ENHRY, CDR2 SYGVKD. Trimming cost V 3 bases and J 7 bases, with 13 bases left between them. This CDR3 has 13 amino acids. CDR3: CAISDEVGEEQYF. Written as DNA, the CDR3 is TGTGCCATCAGTGACGAGGTGGGGGAGGAGCAGTACTTC.

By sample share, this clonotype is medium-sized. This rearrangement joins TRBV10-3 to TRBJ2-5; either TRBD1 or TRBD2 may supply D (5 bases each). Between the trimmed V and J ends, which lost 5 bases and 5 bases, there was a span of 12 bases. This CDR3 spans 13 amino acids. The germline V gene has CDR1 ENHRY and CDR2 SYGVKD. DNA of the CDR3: TGTGCCATCAGTCGGGGCAAGGGGGAGACCCAGTACTTC. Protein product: CAISRGKGETQYF.

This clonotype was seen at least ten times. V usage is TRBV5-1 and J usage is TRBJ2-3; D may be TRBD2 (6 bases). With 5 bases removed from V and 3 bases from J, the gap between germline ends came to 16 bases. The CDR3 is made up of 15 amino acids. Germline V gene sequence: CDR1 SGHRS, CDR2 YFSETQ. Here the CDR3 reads CASRAGFSTTDTQYF. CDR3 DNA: TGCGCCAGCAGGGCGGGGTTCTCAACTACAGATACGCAGTATTTT.

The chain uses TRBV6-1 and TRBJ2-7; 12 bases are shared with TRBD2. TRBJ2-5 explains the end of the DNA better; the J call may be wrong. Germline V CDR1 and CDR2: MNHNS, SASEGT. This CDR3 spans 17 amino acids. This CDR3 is CASSAETSGSHRETQYF. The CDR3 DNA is TGTGCCAGCAGCGCTGAGACTAGCGGGAGCCACCGAGAGACCCAGTACTTC.

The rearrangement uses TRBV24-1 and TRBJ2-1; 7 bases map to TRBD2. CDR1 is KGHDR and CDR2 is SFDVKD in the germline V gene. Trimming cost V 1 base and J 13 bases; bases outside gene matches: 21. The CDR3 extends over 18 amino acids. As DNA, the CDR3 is TGTGCCACCAGTGATTTCAGAGCACACCCCTGGGAGGGAGAGACCCAGTTCTTC. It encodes CATSDFRAHPWEGETQFF.

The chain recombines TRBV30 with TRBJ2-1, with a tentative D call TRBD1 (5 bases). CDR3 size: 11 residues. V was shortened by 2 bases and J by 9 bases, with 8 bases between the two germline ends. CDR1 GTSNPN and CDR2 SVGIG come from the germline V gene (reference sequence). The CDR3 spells CAWSTGAEQFF. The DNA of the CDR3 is TGTGCCTGGAGTACAGGCGCTGAGCAGTTCTTC.

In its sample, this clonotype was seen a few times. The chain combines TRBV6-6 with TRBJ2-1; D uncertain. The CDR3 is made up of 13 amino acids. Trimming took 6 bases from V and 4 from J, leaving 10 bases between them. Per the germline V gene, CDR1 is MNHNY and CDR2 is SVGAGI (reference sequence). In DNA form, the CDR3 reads TGTGCCAGCAGCTCCCTCCGGTACAATGAGCAGTTCTTC. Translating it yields CASSSLRYNEQFF.

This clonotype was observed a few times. The CDR3 here is CASSYGSGWYNEQFF. The CDR3 region has the DNA TGTGCCAGCAGTTACGGTAGCGGGTGGTACAATGAGCAGTTCTTC. The gene calls are TRBV6-5 and TRBJ2-1; 7 bases fit TRBD2. The CDR3 consists of 15 residues. Per germline, CDR1 MNHEY and CDR2 SVGAGI. V lost 2 bases, J lost 4 bases, and 5 bases stayed unmatched.

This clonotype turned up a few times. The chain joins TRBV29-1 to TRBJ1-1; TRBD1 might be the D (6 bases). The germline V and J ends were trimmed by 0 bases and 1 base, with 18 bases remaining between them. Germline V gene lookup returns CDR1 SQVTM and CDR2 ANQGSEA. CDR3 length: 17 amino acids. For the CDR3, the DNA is TGCAGCGTTGAAGATAGGGGGGACCGACGCCGGAACACTGAAGCTTTCTTT. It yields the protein CSVEDRGDRRRNTEAFF.

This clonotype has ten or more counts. The CDR3 DNA follows: TGCAGCGCCAGACTGGGGGAGACCCAGTACTTC. Encoded protein: CSARLGETQYF. The J gene is TRBJ2-5, the V gene TRBV29-1; D is ambiguous. V lost 7 bases and J lost 5, with 11 bases in between. The CDR3 runs to 11 residues. The germline gives CDR1 SQVTM, CDR2 ANQGSEA.

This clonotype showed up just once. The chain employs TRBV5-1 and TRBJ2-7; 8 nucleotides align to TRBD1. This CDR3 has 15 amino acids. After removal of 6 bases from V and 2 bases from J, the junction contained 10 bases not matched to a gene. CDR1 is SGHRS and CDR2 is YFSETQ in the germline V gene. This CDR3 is CASTEGQGPTYEQYF. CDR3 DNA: TGCGCCAGCACCGAAGGACAGGGACCTACCTACGAGCAGTACTTC.

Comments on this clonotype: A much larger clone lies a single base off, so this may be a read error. CDR3: CASRPQADTQYF. The CDR3 DNA follows: TGTGCCAGCAGACCGCAAGCAGATACGCAGTATTTT. The chain couples TRBV12-3 or TRBV12-4 to TRBJ2-3; D remains unclear. The CDR3 has 12 residues. Deletions cut 6 bases from V and 4 bases from J, with 8 bases between.

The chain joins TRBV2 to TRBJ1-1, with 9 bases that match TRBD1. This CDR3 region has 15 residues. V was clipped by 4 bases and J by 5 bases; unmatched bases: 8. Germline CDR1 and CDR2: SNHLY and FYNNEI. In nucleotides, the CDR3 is TGTGCCAGCAGTGCCAACCCGGGACAGGGTACTGAAGCTTTCTTT. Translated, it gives CASSANPGQGTEAFF. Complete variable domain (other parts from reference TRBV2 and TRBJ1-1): EPEVTQTPSHQVTQMGQEVILRCVPISNHLYFYWYRQILGQKVEFLVSFYNNEISEKSEIFDDQFSVERPDGSNFTLKIRSTKLEDSAMYFCASSANPGQGTEAFFGQGTRLTVV.

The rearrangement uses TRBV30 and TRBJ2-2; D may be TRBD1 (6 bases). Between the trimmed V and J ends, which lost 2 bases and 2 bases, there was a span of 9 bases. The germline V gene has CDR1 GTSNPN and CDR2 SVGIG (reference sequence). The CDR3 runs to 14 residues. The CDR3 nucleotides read TGTGCCTGGAGTCAGGGGCTTAACACCGGGGAGCTGTTTTTT. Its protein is CAWSQGLNTGELFF. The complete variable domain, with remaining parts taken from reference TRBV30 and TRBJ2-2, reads SQTIHQWPATLVQPVGSPLSLECTVEGTSNPNLYWYRQAAGRGLQLLFYSVGIGQISSEVPQNLSASRPQDRQFILSSKKLLLSDSGFYLCAWSQGLNTGELFFGEGSRLTVL.

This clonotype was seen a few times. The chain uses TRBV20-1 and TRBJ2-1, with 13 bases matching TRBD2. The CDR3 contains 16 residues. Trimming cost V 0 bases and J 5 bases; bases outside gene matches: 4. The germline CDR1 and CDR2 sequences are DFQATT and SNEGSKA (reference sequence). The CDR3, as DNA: TGCAGTGCTAGAGATGGACTAGCGGGAGCCCACAATGAGCAGTTCTTC. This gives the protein CSARDGLAGAHNEQFF.

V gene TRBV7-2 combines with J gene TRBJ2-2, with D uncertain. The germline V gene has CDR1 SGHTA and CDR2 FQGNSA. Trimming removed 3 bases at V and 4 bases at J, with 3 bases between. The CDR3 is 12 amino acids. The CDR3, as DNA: TGTGCCAGCAGCTTCATCACCGGGGAGCTGTTTTTT. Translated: CASSFITGELFF.

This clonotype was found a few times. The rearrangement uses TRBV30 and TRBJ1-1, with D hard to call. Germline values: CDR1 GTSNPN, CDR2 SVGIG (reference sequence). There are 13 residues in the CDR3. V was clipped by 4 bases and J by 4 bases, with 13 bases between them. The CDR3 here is CAWNGEWSTEAFF. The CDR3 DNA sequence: TGTGCCTGGAACGGGGAGTGGAGCACTGAAGCTTTCTTT.

CDR3 DNA: TGTGCCAGCAGTATGGGACAGACCAACACCATATATTTT. As protein: CASSMGQTNTIYF. The chain couples TRBV12-3 or TRBV12-4 to TRBJ1-3, with 7 bases identical to TRBD1. CDR3 length equals 13 residues. V lost 5 bases, J lost 7 bases, and 5 bases stayed unmatched.

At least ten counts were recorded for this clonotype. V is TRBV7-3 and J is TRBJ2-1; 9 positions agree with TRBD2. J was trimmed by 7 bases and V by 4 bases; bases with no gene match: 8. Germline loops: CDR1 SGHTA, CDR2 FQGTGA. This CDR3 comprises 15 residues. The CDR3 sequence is CASSWREGLGNEQFF. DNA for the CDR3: TGTGCCAGCAGCTGGCGGGAGGGCCTCGGTAATGAGCAGTTCTTC.